This TCR beta chain was found in a study of human T cells and chemical hapten exposure. Turning to the study itself: Patients, predominantly female, presented with alopecia areata, totalis or universalis. Study results and caveats: Clustering by CDR3 similarity yielded significantly more large clusters from expanded TCRs than controls.

Time point specified: pre-sensitization, week 0. Treatment: therapeutic diphenylcyclopropenone sensitization with weekly scalp DPC. Unfractionated whole blood yielded total RNA. This clonotype was counted many times. Its matching antigen is unknown. In the original processing: Per sample, the median was 95,638 TCRs, with values from around 20,000 to 690,000. TCRdb reprocessed the RACE reads via MiXCR and lists one record per CDR3 protein. TCRdb's processing, not the authors', yielded these V and J calls. The profile shows 350,000 to 450,000 distinct CDR3 sequences, approximately 5.1% of them singletons. This specimen consisted of whole blood, obtained in connection with sensitization to the hapten diphenylcyclopropenone (DPC). The TCR comes from a woman in her forties or fifties with alopecia areata. Some clones in this sample may be carry-over from other donors' samples.

In DNA form, the CDR3 reads TGCGCCAGCAGCTTCGCGGAGAGCTCCTATAATTCACCCCTCCACTTT. Amino acids: CASSFAESSYNSPLHF. The gene calls are TRBV5-1 and TRBJ1-6; no firm D call. The V and J ends lost 2 bases and 0 bases respectively, with 9 bases between them. Germline lookup yields CDR1 SGHRS and CDR2 YFSETQ. CDR3 size: 16 residues. Full variable domain (rest looked up from reference TRBV5-1 and TRBJ1-6): KAGVTQTPRYLIKTRGQQVTLSCSPISGHRSVSWYQQTPGQGLQFLFEYFSETQRNKGNFPGRFSGRQFSNSRSEMNVSTLELGDSALYLCASSFAESSYNSPLHFGNGTRLTVT.